This T cell receptor beta chain was obtained from a study of identifying expanded T cells in peripheral blood. The CDR3 runs to 16 residues. Germline values: CDR1 SGHNT, CDR2 YYREEE (reference sequence). Losses at the gene ends were 4 bases for V and 9 bases for J; bases not matched to a gene: 10. Method: immunoSEQ multiplex PCR; TCRdb's copy keeps in-frame clones and lacks some. The table has 70,000 to 95,000 clones, 88% seen once; the top ten hold roughly 3.8%. The chain couples TRBV5-4 to TRBJ1-6, with TRBD1 identical over 10 bases. The sample taken for sequencing was blood. The TCR originated in a person aged 18-69 years in good health. This CDR3 is CASSTPSRQGASPLHF. The CDR3 region has the DNA TGTGCCAGCAGCACCCCGAGTCGACAGGGGGCTTCACCCCTCCACTTT.